The 14 T cell receptor beta chains reported below all come from one sample, sequenced in a study of T cell changes during pregnancy in multiple sclerosis (dated 2019 in TCRdb). The library was generated by the immunoSEQ multiplex PCR assay. TCRdb stores this immuneACCESS table with in-frame sequences only. Part of the clones is absent; in the studies checked, under half of the shortfall reflects unresolved V genes, and no reason is known for the rest. Here the sample has about 50,000 clones; around 90% occur a single time. The ten most abundant clones make up roughly 0.61% of the sample. Specimen: CD4+ T cells from peripheral blood mononuclear cells, collected after pregnancy. These receptors all stem from a female donor in good health, enrolled as a control in a pregnancy study.

The chain joins TRBV28 to TRBJ1-1, with 9 bases identical to TRBD1. CDR1 is MDHEN, CDR2 SYDVKM, per germline. CDR3 length: 15 amino acids. V shed 4 bases and J 1 base; nucleotides not matched to a gene: 4. CDR3 sequence (DNA): TGTGCCAGCAGTTCACAGGGGGCCTCGAACACTGAAGCTTTCTTT. It codes for CASSSQGASNTEAFF.

The rearrangement joins TRBV14 to TRBJ2-3; 12 positions match TRBD1. The CDR3 contains 16 residues. Germline loops: CDR1 SGHDN, CDR2 FVKESK. After removal of 1 base from V and 7 bases from J, the junction contained 6 bases not matched to a gene. The CDR3 sequence: CASSQAGTGGSNTQYF. CDR3 bases: TGTGCCAGCAGCCAAGCCGGGACAGGGGGCAGCAATACGCAGTATTTT.

V and J are TRBV2 and TRBJ2-1; 9 positions match TRBD1. Per germline, CDR1 SNHLY and CDR2 FYNNEI. This CDR3 comprises 13 residues. With V trimmed by 6 bases and J by 9 bases, 6 bases remained unmatched. The CDR3 DNA reads TGTGCCAGCAGCGGACAGGGGTGGGGTGAGCAGTTCTTC. It specifies CASSGQGWGEQFF.

The rearrangement uses TRBV27 and TRBJ2-1; 8 bases map to TRBD2. The CDR3 runs 16 residues. The germline CDR1 and CDR2 sequences are MNHEY and SMNVEV (reference sequence). With V trimmed by 3 bases and J by 2 bases, 6 bases remained unmatched. The CDR3 is CASSLYGSGAYNEQFF. The CDR3 DNA is TGTGCCAGCAGTTTGTATGGTAGCGGGGCCTACAATGAGCAGTTCTTC.

The gene calls are TRBV28 and TRBJ2-1, with TRBD1 as a possible D gene (6 bases). CDR3 length: 12 residues. V was clipped by 7 bases and J by 13 bases, with 17 bases between them. The germline V gene encodes CDR1 MDHEN and CDR2 SYDVKM. CDR3 in DNA: TGTGCCAGCACCCCCGGACAGACACTCCAGTTCTTC. It yields the protein CASTPGQTLQFF.

V gene TRBV7-2 combines with J gene TRBJ1-5; 10 bases map to TRBD1. This CDR3 comprises 15 residues. Germline trimming cut 5 bases from V and 6 bases from J; bases unmatched to any gene: 7. Germline CDR1 SGHTA, CDR2 FQGNSA. The CDR3 reads CASSPDRGLSQPQHF. The CDR3 bases are TGTGCCAGCAGCCCCGACAGGGGGCTAAGTCAGCCCCAGCATTTT. The full variable domain, in which reference TRBV7-2 and TRBJ1-5 provide the parts outside the CDR3, is GAGVSQSPSNKVTEKGKDVELRCDPISGHTALYWYRQSLGQGLEFLIYFQGNSAPDKSGLPSDRFSAERTGGSVSTLTIQRTQQEDSAVYLCASSPDRGLSQPQHFGDGTRLSIL.

The chain employs TRBV27 and TRBJ2-3; 7 bases line up with TRBD1. V was pared by 8 bases and J by 2 bases, with 7 bases of the junction left unmatched. Germline assignment: CDR1 MNHEY and CDR2 SMNVEV (reference sequence). The CDR3 runs 14 residues. This chain's CDR3 is CASQRGLPTDTQYF. In nucleotides, the CDR3 is TGTGCCAGCCAGAGGGGGCTCCCCACAGATACGCAGTATTTT.

The genes are TRBV18 and TRBJ1-4; D call uncertain. The CDR3 totals 15 residues. The V end was cut by 2 bases, the J end by 4 bases, with 11 bases between. The germline V gene has CDR1 KGHSH and CDR2 LQKENI. DNA for the CDR3: TGTGCCAGCTCACCAGGCCTCCTTGGTAATGAAAAACTGTTTTTT. Protein product: CASSPGLLGNEKLFF.

The chain carries TRBV2 and TRBJ2-5, with unresolved D. Deletions cut 5 bases from V and 1 base from J, with 8 bases between. The CDR3 contains 13 residues. Germline V gene sequence: CDR1 SNHLY, CDR2 FYNNEI. CDR3 amino acids: CASSWASQETQYF. DNA for the CDR3: TGTGCCAGCAGTTGGGCGTCCCAAGAGACCCAGTACTTC.

This rearrangement joins TRBV3-1 (or the pseudogene TRBV3-2) to TRBJ2-5; D call uncertain. The germline gives CDR1 LGHDT, CDR2 YNNKEL (reference sequence). V shed 10 bases and J shed 5 bases, with 5 bases lying between them. This CDR3 region has 9 residues. The CDR3 spells CATGETQYF. For the CDR3, the DNA is TGTGCCACCGGGGAGACCCAGTACTTC.

The rearrangement joins TRBV30 to TRBJ2-7; a possible D gene is TRBD1 (6 bases). Germline CDR1 is GTSNPN and CDR2 is SVGIG (reference sequence). The V end lost 2 bases, the J end lost 7 bases, and 18 bases lay between the germline ends. The CDR3 extends over 14 amino acids. As DNA, the CDR3 is TGTGCCTGGAGTTCCGGGACAAGCTTCGGGGAGCAGTACTTC. This sequence encodes CAWSSGTSFGEQYF.

The rearrangement links TRBV27 to TRBJ2-3; D ambiguous. CDR1 is MNHEY, CDR2 SMNVEV, per germline (reference sequence). Trimming removed 0 bases at V and 6 bases at J, with 16 bases between. This CDR3 is 16 amino acids long. This chain's CDR3 is CASSLSVGGPEDTQYF. The CDR3, as DNA: TGTGCCAGCAGTTTATCGGTGGGTGGGCCTGAGGATACGCAGTATTTT.

V and J are TRBV5-6 and TRBJ1-2, with D maybe TRBD1 (5 bases). The CDR3 loop spans 14 amino acids. Looked up from germline, CDR1 is SGHDT and CDR2 is YYEEEE. Trimming pared 1 base from V and 3 bases from J, leaving 10 bases between. CDR3 nucleotides: TGTGCCAGCAGCTTGAACAGGCTTTACTATGGCTACACCTTC. Translating gives CASSLNRLYYGYTF.

This sequence joins TRBV5-1 and TRBJ2-3, with 9 bases aligning to TRBD1. CDR3 size: 17 residues. Germline trimming cut 5 bases from V and 2 bases from J; bases unmatched to any gene: 12. CDR1 is SGHRS and CDR2 is YFSETQ in the germline V gene. The CDR3: CASRRGIRDRATDTQYF. As DNA, the CDR3 is TGCGCCAGCAGACGAGGGATACGGGACAGGGCCACAGATACGCAGTATTTT.